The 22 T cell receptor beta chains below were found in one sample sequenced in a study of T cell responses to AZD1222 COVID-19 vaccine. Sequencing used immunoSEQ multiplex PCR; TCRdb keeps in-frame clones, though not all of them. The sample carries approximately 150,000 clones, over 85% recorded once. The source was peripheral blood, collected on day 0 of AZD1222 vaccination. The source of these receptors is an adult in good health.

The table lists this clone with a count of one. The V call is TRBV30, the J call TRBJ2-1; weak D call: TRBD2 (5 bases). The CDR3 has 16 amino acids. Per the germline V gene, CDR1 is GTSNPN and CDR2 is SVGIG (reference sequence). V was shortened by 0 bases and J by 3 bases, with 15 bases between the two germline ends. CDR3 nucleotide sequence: TGTGCCTGGAGTGTTTCTGGCGGGCGCCGCTACAATGAGCAGTTCTTC. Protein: CAWSVSGGRRYNEQFF. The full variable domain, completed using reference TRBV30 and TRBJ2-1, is SQTIHQWPATLVQPVGSPLSLECTVEGTSNPNLYWYRQAAGRGLQLLFYSVGIGQISSEVPQNLSASRPQDRQFILSSKKLLLSDSGFYLCAWSVSGGRRYNEQFFGPGTRLTVL.

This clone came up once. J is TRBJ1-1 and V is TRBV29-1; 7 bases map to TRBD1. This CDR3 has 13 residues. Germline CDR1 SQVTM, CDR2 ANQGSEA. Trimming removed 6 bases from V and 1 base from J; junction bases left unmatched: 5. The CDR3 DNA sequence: TGCAGCGTGTCCCGGGACAGGAACACTGAAGCTTTCTTT. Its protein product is CSVSRDRNTEAFF. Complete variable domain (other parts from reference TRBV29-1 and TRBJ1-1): SAVISQKPSRDICQRGTSLTIQCQVDSQVTMMFWYRQQPGQSLTLIATANQGSEATYESGFVIDKFPISRPNLTFSTLTVSNMSPEDSSIYLCSVSRDRNTEAFFGQGTRLTVV.

CDR3 in amino acids: CASSTGISYEQYF. CDR3 DNA sequence: TGTGCCAGCTCTACGGGGATCTCCTACGAGCAGTACTTC. The chain couples TRBV18 to TRBJ2-7; a possible D gene is TRBD2 (5 bases). Germline V gene lookup returns CDR1 KGHSH and CDR2 LQKENI. Trimming left V 6 bases short and J 0 bases short, with 9 bases between. This CDR3 contains 13 residues.

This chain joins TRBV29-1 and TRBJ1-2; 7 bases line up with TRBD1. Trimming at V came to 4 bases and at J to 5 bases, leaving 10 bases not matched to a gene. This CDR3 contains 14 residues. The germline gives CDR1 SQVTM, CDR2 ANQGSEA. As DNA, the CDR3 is TGCAGCGTTGCTAGGACAGGCCGCCTTTATGGCTACACCTTC. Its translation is CSVARTGRLYGYTF. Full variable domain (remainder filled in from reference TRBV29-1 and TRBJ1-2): SAVISQKPSRDICQRGTSLTIQCQVDSQVTMMFWYRQQPGQSLTLIATANQGSEATYESGFVIDKFPISRPNLTFSTLTVSNMSPEDSSIYLCSVARTGRLYGYTFGSGTRLTVV.

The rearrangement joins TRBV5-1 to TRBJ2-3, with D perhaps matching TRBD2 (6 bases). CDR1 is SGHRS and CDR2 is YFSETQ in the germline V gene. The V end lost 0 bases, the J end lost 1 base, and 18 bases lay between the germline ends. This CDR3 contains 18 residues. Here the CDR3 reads CASSLAVTRGSGTDTQYF. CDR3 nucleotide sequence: TGCGCCAGCAGCTTGGCCGTGACTAGAGGGAGCGGCACAGATACGCAGTATTTT.

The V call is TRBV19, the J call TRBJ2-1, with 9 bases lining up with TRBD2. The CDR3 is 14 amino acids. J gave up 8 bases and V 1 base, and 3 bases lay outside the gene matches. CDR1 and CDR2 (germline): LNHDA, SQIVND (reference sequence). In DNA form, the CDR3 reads TGTGCCAGTAGTATAGGGCTAGCGGGATATGAGCAGTTCTTC. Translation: CASSIGLAGYEQFF.

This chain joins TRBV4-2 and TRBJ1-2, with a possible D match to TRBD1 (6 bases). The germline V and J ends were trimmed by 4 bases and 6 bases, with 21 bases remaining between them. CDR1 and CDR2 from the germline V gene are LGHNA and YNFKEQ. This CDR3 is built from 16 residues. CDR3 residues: CASSPPGRGGGNGYTF. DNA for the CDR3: TGTGCCAGCAGCCCGCCTGGTCGTGGGGGCGGAAATGGCTACACCTTC.

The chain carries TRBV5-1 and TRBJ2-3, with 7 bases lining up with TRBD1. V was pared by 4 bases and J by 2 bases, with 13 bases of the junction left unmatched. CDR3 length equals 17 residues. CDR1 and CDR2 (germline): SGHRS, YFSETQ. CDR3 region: CASSRNRQGRTTDTQYF. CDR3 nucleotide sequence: TGCGCCAGCAGCCGGAACCGACAGGGTCGAACCACAGATACGCAGTATTTT.

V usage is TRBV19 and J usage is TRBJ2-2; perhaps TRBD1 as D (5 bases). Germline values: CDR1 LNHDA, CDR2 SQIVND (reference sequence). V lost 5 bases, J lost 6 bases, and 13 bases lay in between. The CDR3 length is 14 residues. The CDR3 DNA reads TGTGCCAGTAGTCTTACAGGCGTCCCCGGGGAGCTGTTTTTT. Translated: CASSLTGVPGELFF.

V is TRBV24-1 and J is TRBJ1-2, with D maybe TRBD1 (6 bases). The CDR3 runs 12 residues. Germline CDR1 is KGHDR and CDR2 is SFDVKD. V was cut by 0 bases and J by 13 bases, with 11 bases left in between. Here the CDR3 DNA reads TGTGCCACCAGTGATTTGCGGGGGGGGCTCACCTTC. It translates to CATSDLRGGLTF.

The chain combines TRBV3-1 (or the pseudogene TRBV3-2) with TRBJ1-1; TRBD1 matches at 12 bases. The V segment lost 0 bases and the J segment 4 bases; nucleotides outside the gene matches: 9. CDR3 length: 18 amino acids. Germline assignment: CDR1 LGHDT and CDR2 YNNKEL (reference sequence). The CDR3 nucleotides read TGTGCCAGCAGCCAAGATTGGGACAGGGGGCAGGAGGGCACTGAAGCTTTCTTT. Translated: CASSQDWDRGQEGTEAFF.

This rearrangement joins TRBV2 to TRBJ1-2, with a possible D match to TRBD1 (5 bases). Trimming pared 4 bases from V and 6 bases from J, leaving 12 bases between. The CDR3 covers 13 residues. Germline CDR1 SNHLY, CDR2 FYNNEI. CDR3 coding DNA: TGTGCCAGCAGTGGGGCAGGGCAGGATGGCTACACCTTC. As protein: CASSGAGQDGYTF. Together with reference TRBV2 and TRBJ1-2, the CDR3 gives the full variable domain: EPEVTQTPSHQVTQMGQEVILRCVPISNHLYFYWYRQILGQKVEFLVSFYNNEISEKSEIFDDQFSVERPDGSNFTLKIRSTKLEDSAMYFCASSGAGQDGYTFGSGTRLTVV.

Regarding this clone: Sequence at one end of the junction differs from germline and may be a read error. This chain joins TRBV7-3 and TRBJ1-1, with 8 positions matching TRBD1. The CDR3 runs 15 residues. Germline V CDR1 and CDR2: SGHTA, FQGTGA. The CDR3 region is CASSVTGGVNTEAFF. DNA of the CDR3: TGTGCCAGCAGCGTAACAGGGGGGGTGAACACTGAAGCTTTCTTT.

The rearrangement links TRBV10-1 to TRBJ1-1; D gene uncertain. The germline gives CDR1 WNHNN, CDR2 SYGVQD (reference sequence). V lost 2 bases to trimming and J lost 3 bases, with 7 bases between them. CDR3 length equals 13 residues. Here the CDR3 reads CASSEREDTEAFF. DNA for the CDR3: TGCGCCAGCAGTGAGAGGGAGGACACTGAAGCTTTCTTT.

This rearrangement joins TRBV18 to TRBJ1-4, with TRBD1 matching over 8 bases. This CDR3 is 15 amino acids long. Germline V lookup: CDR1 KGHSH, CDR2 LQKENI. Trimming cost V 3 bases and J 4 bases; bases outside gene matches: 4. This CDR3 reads CASSPQGASNEKLFF. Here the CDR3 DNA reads TGTGCCAGCTCACCTCAGGGGGCCAGTAATGAAAAACTGTTTTTT.

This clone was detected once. DNA for the CDR3: TGTGCCAGTACCCCAAGTGGGGGACTCAGGAACTATGGCTACACCTTC. This gives the protein CASTPSGGLRNYGYTF. The V call is TRBV19, the J call TRBJ1-2, with D possibly matching TRBD1 (5 bases). Trimming left V 7 bases short and J 2 bases short, with 20 bases between. This CDR3 is built from 16 residues. Looked up from germline, CDR1 is LNHDA and CDR2 is SQIVND (reference sequence).

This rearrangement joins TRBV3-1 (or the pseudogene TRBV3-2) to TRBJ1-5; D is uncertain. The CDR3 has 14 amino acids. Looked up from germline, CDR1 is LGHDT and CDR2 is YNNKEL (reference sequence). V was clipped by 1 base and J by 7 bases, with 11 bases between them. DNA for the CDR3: TGTGCCAGCAGCCAAGCCCACATGGAGCAGCCCCAGCATTTT. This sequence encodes CASSQAHMEQPQHF.

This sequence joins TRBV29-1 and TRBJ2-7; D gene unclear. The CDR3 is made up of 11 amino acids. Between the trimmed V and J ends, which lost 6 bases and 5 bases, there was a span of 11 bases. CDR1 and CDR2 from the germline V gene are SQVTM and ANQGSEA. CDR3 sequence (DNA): TGCAGCGTGTATGAGTTGCACGAGCAGTACTTC. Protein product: CSVYELHEQYF.

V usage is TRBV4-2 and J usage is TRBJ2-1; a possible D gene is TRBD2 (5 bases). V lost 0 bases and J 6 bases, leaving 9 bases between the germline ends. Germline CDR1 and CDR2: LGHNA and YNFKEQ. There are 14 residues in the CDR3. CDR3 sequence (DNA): TGTGCCAGCAGCCAAGATATGAGCGGCAATGAGCAGTTCTTC. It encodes CASSQDMSGNEQFF.

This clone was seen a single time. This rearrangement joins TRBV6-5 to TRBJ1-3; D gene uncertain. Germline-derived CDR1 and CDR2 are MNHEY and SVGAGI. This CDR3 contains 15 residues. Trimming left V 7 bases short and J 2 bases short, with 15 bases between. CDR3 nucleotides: TGTGCCAGCAACCCCGTCGGGTCGACTGGAAACACCATATATTTT. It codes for CASNPVGSTGNTIYF.

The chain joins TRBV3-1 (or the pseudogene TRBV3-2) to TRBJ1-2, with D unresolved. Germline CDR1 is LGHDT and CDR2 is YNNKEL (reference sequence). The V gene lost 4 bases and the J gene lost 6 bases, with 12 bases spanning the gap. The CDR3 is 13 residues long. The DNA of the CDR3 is TGTGCCAGCAGCCCGGGAAACGGGAATGGCTACACCTTC. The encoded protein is CASSPGNGNGYTF.

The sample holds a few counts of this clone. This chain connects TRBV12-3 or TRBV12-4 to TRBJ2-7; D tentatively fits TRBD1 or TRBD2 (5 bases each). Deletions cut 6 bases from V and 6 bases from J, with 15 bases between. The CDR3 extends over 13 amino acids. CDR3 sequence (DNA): TGTGCCAGCAGCCCCGGGACCTTCCTCGAGCAGTACTTC. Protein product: CASSPGTFLEQYF.